This is a list of T cell receptor beta chains from one sample in a study of shared clonotypes between healthy human individuals. The method was immunoSEQ multiplex PCR; TCRdb's version includes in-frame clones alone and lacks a portion of them. The sample lists some 2 million clones, approximately 95% occurring once. Sequenced sample: naive CD4+ T cells sorted from blood. The source is a man between 18 and 35 years old in good health. CDR3s leave out the opening cysteine and the closing phenylalanine or tryptophan. The size field is filled for only some rows; it gives once, few, many or a size class.

>TRBJ1-3|NA|TRBV5-6
ASSPQLAGNTIY
>TRBJ2-5|once|TRBV6-6
ASSYSQDRGKETQY
>TRBJ2-2|NA|TRBV7-6
ASSPGGATGELF
>TRBJ1-2|NA|TRBV6-1
ATERGSYGYT
>TRBJ2-2|few|TRBV10-2
ASSVGGAGELF
>TRBJ1-2|NA|TRBV7-2
ASSLGLYGYT
>TRBJ2-5|NA|TRBV27
ASRQSGGQETQY
>TRBJ2-7|NA|TRBV19
ATGGRSSYEQY
>TRBJ2-7|NA|TRBV14
ASSQFKDRAGYEQY
>TRBJ2-1|NA|TRBV18
ASSPLQGAQNEQF
>TRBJ2-1|once|TRBV5-6
ASSLDWFAEQF
>TRBJ1-1|NA|TRBV18
ASDSSMNTEAF
>TRBJ1-4|NA|TRBV13
ASSPRPRVDEKLF
>TRBJ2-5|NA|TRBV30
AWSKMRRGGETQY
>TRBJ2-2|NA|TRBV27
ASSPLVSTNTGELF
>TRBJ2-1|NA|TRBV2
ASSTDRGPWHEQF
>TRBJ2-7|NA|TRBV9
ASSVEAGLSYEQY
>TRBJ2-1|NA|TRBV10-2
ASPERRQEQF
>TRBJ2-3|NA|TRBV7-3
ASSLSHATDTQY
>TRBJ1-5|NA|TRBV9
ASSAGTGGYSNQPQH
>TRBJ1-6|NA|TRBV30
AWSPNRGWRSPLH
>TRBJ1-2|NA|TRBV19
ASRTGVGYGYT
>TRBJ1-1|once|TRBV4-3
ASSQESGFNTEAF
>TRBJ1-1|NA|TRBV4-1
ASSQDAGRVTEAF
>TRBJ1-2|NA|TRBV6-6
ASSYPGREGYT
>TRBJ2-3|NA|TRBV30
AWKAGLNTDTQY
>TRBJ2-7|NA|TRBV6-1
ASSEVGPYEQY
>TRBJ2-2|NA|TRBV5-1
ASSLRTGTGELF
>TRBJ2-3|NA|TRBV4-1
ASSLRFQDRDTPDTQY
>TRBJ2-4|once|TRBV29-1
SVVNSGTGLAKNIQY
>TRBJ1-2|NA|TRBV7-9
ASSTGTGVDSNYGYT
>TRBJ1-1|once|TRBV5-1
ASRGDTEAF
>TRBJ2-7|NA|TRBV5-6
ASSSSGGAGSYEQY
>TRBJ1-2|NA|TRBV5-6
ASSLGRGDYGYT
>TRBJ2-3|NA|TRBV4-3
ASSHPVGSGRAIDTQY
>TRBJ2-2|NA|TRBV12-5
ASGLGLLAGANTGELF
>TRBJ1-1|NA|TRBV5-4
ASSHGRDSGNTEAF
>TRBJ1-2|NA|TRBV2
ASIQGKDGYT